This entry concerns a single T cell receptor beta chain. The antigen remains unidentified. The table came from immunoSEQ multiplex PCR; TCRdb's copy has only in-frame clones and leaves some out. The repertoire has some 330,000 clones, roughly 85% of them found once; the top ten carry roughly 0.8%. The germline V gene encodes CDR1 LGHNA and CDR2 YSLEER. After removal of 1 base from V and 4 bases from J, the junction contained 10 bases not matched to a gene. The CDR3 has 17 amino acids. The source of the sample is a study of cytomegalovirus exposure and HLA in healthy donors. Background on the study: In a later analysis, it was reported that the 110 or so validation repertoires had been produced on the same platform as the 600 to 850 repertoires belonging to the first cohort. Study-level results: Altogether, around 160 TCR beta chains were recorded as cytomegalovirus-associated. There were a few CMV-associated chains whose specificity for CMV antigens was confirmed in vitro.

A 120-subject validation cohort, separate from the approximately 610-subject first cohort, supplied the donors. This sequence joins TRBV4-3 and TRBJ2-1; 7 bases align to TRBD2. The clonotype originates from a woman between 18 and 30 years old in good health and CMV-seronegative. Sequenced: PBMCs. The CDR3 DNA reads TGCGCCAGCAGCCAAGTTGGGGGAGGGCCAATGTACAATGAGCAGTTCTTC. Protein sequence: CASSQVGGGPMYNEQFF.